This TCR beta chain was found in a study of shared T cell receptors in the human thymus. Produced via immunoSEQ multiplex PCR; TCRdb's table is partial and in-frame only. The sample yields about 380,000 clones, roughly 94% seen once. Unmatched junction bases numbered 11, after V lost 4 bases and J lost 4 bases. The CDR3 runs to 16 residues. CDR1 is SGHDT, CDR2 YYEEEE, per germline. This receptor was obtained from a human donor. The sequencing input was thymocytes. The chain combines TRBV5-6 with TRBJ1-2, with 9 positions matching TRBD1. The CDR3 region is CASSGNRGRSLYGYTF. The CDR3 DNA follows: TGTGCCAGCAGCGGGAACAGGGGGCGCTCCCTCTATGGCTACACCTTC.